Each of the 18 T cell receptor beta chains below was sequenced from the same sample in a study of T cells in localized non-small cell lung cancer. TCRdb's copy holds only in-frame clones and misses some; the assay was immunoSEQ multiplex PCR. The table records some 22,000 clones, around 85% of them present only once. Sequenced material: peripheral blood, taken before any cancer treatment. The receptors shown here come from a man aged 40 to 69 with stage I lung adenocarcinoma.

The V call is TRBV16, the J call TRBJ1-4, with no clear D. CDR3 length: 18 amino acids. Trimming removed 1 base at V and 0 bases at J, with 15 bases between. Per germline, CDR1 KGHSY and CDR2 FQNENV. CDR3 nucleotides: TGTGCCAGCAGCCAATTCCCGGCAGAGTATGCAACTAATGAAAAACTGTTTTTT. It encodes CASSQFPAEYATNEKLFF.

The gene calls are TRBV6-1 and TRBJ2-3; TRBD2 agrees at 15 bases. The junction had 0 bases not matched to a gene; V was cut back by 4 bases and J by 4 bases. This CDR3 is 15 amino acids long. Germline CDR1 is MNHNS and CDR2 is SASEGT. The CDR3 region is CASSGTSGGADTQYF. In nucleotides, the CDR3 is TGTGCCAGCAGTGGGACTAGCGGGGGGGCAGATACGCAGTATTTT.

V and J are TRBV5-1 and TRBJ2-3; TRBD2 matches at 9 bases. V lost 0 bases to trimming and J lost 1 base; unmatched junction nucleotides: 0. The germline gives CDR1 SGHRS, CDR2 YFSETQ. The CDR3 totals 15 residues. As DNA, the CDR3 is TGCGCCAGCAGCTTGGTAGCGGGGGGCACAGATACGCAGTATTTT. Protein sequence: CASSLVAGGTDTQYF.

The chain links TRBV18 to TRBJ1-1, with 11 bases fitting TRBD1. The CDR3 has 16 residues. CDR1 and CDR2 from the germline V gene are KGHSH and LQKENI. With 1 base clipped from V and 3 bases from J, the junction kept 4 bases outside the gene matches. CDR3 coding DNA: TGTGCCAGCTCACCACGGCTGGGACAGGGGGACACTGAAGCTTTCTTT. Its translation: CASSPRLGQGDTEAFF.

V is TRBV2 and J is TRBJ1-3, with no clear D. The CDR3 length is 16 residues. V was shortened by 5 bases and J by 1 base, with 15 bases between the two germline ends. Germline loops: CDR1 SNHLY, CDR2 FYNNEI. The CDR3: CASSLRPLLSGNTIYF. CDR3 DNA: TGTGCCAGCAGTCTGAGACCCCTTCTATCTGGAAACACCATATATTTT.

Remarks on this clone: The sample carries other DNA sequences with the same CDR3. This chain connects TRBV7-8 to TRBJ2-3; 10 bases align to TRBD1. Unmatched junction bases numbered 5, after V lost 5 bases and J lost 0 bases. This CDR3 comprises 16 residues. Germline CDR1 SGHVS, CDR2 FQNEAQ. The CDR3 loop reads CASSLRDRGSTDTQYF. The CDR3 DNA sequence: TGTGCCAGCAGCCTAAGGGACAGGGGAAGCACAGATACGCAGTATTTT.

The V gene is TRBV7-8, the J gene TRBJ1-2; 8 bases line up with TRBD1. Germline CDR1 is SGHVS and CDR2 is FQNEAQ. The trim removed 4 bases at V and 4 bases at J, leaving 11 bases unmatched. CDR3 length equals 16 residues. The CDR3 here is CASSSTPGTGPYGYTF. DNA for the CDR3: TGTGCCAGCAGCTCGACACCCGGGACAGGACCCTATGGCTACACCTTC.

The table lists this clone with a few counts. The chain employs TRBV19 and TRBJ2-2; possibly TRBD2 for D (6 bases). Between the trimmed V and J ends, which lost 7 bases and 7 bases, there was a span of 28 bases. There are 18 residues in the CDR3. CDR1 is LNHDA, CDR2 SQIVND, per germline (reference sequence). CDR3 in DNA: TGTGCCAGTACCCTCGAGGGGTTTGTGGGAGGTGCTGGCGGGGAGCTGTTTTTT. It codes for CASTLEGFVGGAGGELFF.

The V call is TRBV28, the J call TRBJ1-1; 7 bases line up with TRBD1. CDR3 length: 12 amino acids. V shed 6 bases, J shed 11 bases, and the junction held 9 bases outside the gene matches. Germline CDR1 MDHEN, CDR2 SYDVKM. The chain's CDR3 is CASRLTGVGAFF. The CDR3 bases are TGTGCCAGCAGACTAACAGGGGTCGGGGCTTTCTTT.

The CDR3 protein is CASSLNLGGTGELFF. The DNA of the CDR3 is TGCGCCAGCAGCCTGAACCTCGGCGGCACCGGGGAGCTGTTTTTT. The gene calls are TRBV4-1 and TRBJ2-2; no clear D. The ends were cut back, 4 bases at V and 4 bases at J, with 13 bases in the middle. CDR3 length: 15 amino acids. The germline V gene has CDR1 MGHRA and CDR2 YSYEKL.

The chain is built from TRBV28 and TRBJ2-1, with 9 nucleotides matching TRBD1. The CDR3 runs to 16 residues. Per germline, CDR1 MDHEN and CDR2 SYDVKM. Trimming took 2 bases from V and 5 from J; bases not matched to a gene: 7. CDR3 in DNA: TGTGCCAGCAGTTTAGGCTACGGGACAGGGAACAATGAGCAGTTCTTC. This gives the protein CASSLGYGTGNNEQFF.

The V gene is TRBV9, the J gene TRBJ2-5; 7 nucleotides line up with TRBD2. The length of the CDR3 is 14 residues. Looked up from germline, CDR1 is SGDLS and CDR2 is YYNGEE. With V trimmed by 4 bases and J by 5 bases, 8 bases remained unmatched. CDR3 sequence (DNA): TGTGCCAGCAGCACTCCCACCGGGGGGGAGACCCAGTACTTC. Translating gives CASSTPTGGETQYF.

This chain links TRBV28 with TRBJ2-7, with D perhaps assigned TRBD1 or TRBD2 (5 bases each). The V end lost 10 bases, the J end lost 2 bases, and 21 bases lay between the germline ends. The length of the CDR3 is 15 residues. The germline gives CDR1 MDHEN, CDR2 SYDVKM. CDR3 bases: TGTGCCAAAACCGGACCGGGACCGACCCCCTACGAGCAGTACTTC. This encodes CAKTGPGPTPYEQYF.

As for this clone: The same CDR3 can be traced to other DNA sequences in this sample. CDR3 DNA sequence: TGTGCCAGCAGTTACTCCCCGAACTCCTACGAGCAGTACTTC. Protein sequence: CASSYSPNSYEQYF. The rearrangement uses TRBV6-5 and TRBJ2-7; unclear D gene. Germline loops: CDR1 MNHEY, CDR2 SVGAGI. V was clipped by 0 bases and J by 0 bases, with 6 bases between them. The CDR3 covers 14 residues.

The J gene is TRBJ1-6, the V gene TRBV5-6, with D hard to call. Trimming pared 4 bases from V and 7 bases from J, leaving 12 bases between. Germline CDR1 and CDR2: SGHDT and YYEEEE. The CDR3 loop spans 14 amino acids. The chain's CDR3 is CASSRSVGNSPLHF. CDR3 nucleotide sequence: TGTGCCAGCAGCCGTTCGGTCGGAAATTCACCCCTCCACTTT.

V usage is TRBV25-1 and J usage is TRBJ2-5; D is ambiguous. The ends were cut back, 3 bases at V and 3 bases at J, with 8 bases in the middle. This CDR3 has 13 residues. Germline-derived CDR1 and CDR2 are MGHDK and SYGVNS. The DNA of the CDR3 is TGTGCCAGCAGTGAGTCAGGCAAAGAGACCCAGTACTTC. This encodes CASSESGKETQYF.

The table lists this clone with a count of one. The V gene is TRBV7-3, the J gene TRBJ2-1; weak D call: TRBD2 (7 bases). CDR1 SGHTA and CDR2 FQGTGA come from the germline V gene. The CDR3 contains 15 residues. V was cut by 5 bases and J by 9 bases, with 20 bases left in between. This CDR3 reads CASSRLAAGEGEQFF. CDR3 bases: TGTGCCAGCAGCCGATTAGCGGCAGGGGAGGGTGAGCAGTTCTTC.

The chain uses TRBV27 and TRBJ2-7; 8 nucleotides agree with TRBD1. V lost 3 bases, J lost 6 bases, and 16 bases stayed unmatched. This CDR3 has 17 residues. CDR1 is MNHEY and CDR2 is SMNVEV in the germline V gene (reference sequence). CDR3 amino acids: CASSLEGLRDRFSEQYF. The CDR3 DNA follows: TGTGCCAGCAGTTTGGAGGGCCTCCGGGACAGGTTCTCCGAGCAGTACTTC.